The subject of this entry is one TCR beta chain. TCRdb itself ran the 5' RACE reads through MiXCR, one entry per CDR3 protein. Among about 48,000 distinct CDR3 sequences listed, over 15% were seen once. The germline V gene encodes CDR1 SGHRS and CDR2 YFSETQ. CDR3 length: 12 residues. V was trimmed by 4 bases and J by 5 bases, leaving 10 bases between them. This specimen comes from a study of chronic HIV infection and antiretroviral therapy. The rearrangement links TRBV5-1 to TRBJ2-7; maybe TRBD2 (5 bases). The sequencing sample was made of peripheral blood. The receptor was isolated from an adult who had HIV and had not received antiretroviral therapy, or was an uninfected healthy control (not recorded which). The CDR3 region is CASSHLEDEQYF. The CDR3 DNA reads TGCGCCAGCAGCCACCTGGAGGACGAGCAGTACTTC.